This T cell receptor beta chain was identified in a study of shared clonotypes between healthy human individuals. Generated by immunoSEQ multiplex PCR, the TCRdb table keeps only in-frame clones and is missing some. The table lists about 530,000 clones, roughly 85% of them singletons, with roughly an eighth in the top ten. The germline CDR1 and CDR2 sequences are SEHNR and FQNEAQ (reference sequence). The CDR3 has 14 amino acids. V shed 8 bases, J shed 6 bases, and the junction held 5 bases outside the gene matches. This clonotype was sampled from a woman aged 40 to 55 in good health. Some clones in this sample may be carry-over from other donors' samples. The sequenced material came from PBMCs. V is TRBV7-9 and J is TRBJ1-4; the match to TRBD1 covers 11 bases. The CDR3 bases are TGTGCCAGCGGCAGGGGACAGGGGGATGAAAAACTGTTTTTT. Amino acids: CASGRGQGDEKLFF.